A selection of T cell receptor beta chains follows, all from one sample in a study of shared clonotypes between healthy human individuals. The table came from immunoSEQ multiplex PCR; TCRdb's copy has only in-frame clones and leaves some out. The data show 95,000 to 120,000 clones, with around 68% seen just once and 24% held by the top ten. The sample consisted of memory CD8+ T cells sorted from blood. Receptors were obtained from a woman aged 25 to 39 in good health. The CDR3 runs from the conserved cysteine through the conserved F or W. Fields, in order: clone size, V gene, D gene, J gene, CDR3 DNA, CDR3 protein. A D gene is named only where the DNA matches it firmly. Size is stated for part of the rows, as once, few or many counts, or as a class when the clone is expanded.

NA	TRBV27	NA	TRBJ1-2	TGTGCCAGCAGCCATTTCGTGTCCAGACCCTATGGCTACACCTTC	CASSHFVSRPYGYTF
NA	TRBV27	NA	TRBJ2-7	TGTGCCAGCAGTTTAGGGGGGGCTGGAGTCTACGAGCAGTACTTC	CASSLGGAGVYEQYF
NA	TRBV4-2	NA	TRBJ1-1	TGTGCCAGCAGCCAAGTCACCGGGACAACGTACACTGAAGCTTTCTTT	CASSQVTGTTYTEAFF
NA	TRBV7-8	NA	TRBJ2-7	TGTGCCAGCAGCTTAGCTTTCGGAAGGGGTTTGGGCGAGCAGTACTTC	CASSLAFGRGLGEQYF
many	TRBV5-4	NA	TRBJ2-7	TGTGCCAGCAGCTTCTTCGGTAATAGCGGCCACTCCTACGAGCAGTACTTC	CASSFFGNSGHSYEQYF
NA	TRBV5-5	TRBD1	TRBJ2-4	TGTGCCAGCAGCCTCCAGGGGGCCGAGTGGGACATTCAGTACTTC	CASSLQGAEWDIQYF
NA	TRBV6-6	NA	TRBJ2-2	TGTGCCAGCACCAAATCGCTCGACTCAGCCGGGGAGCTGTTTTTT	CASTKSLDSAGELFF
NA	TRBV6-6	NA	TRBJ2-3	TGTGCCAGCGGGGGGAGGCCAAACACAGATACGCAGTATTTT	CASGGRPNTDTQYF
NA	TRBV27	NA	TRBJ1-5	TGTGCCAGCAGTTTAGCGGGTGGTCAGCCCCAGCATTTT	CASSLAGGQPQHF
once	TRBV5-5	NA	TRBJ1-1	TGTGCCAGCAGCTTGGAGAGGGGTGGGACTGAAGCTTTCTTT	CASSLERGGTEAFF
NA	TRBV11-3	NA	TRBJ1-3	TGTGCCAGCAGCTTAGAACTTCCTGGAAACACCATATATTTT	CASSLELPGNTIYF
NA	TRBV27	NA	TRBJ2-7	TGTGCCAGGGCCCGGCGGGAGGGACAGGAGACCTACGAGCAGTACTTC	CARARREGQETYEQYF
NA	TRBV7-9	NA	TRBJ1-5	TGTGCCAGCAGCGCCCCGGGGGGAGGGAATCAGCCCCAGCATTTT	CASSAPGGGNQPQHF
NA	TRBV29-1	NA	TRBJ2-7	TGCAGCGTTGGGCCAGACGGTCTCGAGCAGTACTTC	CSVGPDGLEQYF
NA	TRBV7-8	TRBD2	TRBJ2-1	TGTGCCAGCAACAAAGCCAGAGCGGGAGGGGACTACAATGAGCAGTTCTTC	CASNKARAGGDYNEQFF
NA	TRBV21-1	NA	TRBJ2-7	TGTGCCAGCAGCAAAGAGGTTTTTAGGGCTAGCGGGAGGGCCCTCGAGGACGAGCAGTACTTC	CASSKEVFRASGRALEDEQYF
NA	TRBV6-1	NA	TRBJ2-7	TGTGCCAGCAGTGATAAAGGCTCCGGGGGCCACGAGCAGTACTTC	CASSDKGSGGHEQYF
few	TRBV5-4	TRBD2	TRBJ2-3	TGTGCCAGCAGCCCAGGCGGGACTAGCGGCACAGATACGCAGTATTTT	CASSPGGTSGTDTQYF
many	TRBV19	TRBD2	TRBJ2-7	TGTGCCAGTAGTATCTTCACTAGCGGAGGCTACGAGCAGTACTTC	CASSIFTSGGYEQYF
NA	TRBV7-6	TRBD2	TRBJ2-7	TGTGCCAGCAGCTTAGCGCGCGCGGGACTAGCGGCCCAGGAGCAGTACTTC	CASSLARAGLAAQEQYF
few	TRBV6-1	TRBD2	TRBJ2-7	TGTGCCAGCAGTGGACGCGGGAGCTCCTACGAGCAGTACTTC	CASSGRGSSYEQYF
NA	TRBV27	NA	TRBJ2-4	TGTGCCAGCAGTTCGGTAGTTGACACAAACATTCAGTACTTC	CASSSVVDTNIQYF
NA	TRBV6-1	NA	TRBJ2-7	TGTGCCCTACAGGAGGGGCAGTCCGGCTACGAGCAGTACTTC	CALQEGQSGYEQYF
NA	TRBV27	NA	TRBJ2-1	TGTGCCAGCAGTTTACTGGGAGAGCACCTATACAATGAGCAGTTCTTC	CASSLLGEHLYNEQFF
NA	TRBV5-5	NA	TRBJ1-2	TGTGCCAGCAGCTTGGACAGGGTGTATGGCTACACCTTC	CASSLDRVYGYTF
few	TRBV28	TRBD2	TRBJ2-5	TGTGCCAGCAGTTTAGGATTGGCGGGAGGTCAAGAGACCCAGTACTTC	CASSLGLAGGQETQYF
NA	TRBV29-1	TRBD2	TRBJ2-1	TGCAGCGTGGGTAGGGCGGGAGTCAGGGAGCAGTTCTTC	CSVGRAGVREQFF
NA	TRBV9	TRBD2	TRBJ2-7	TGTGCCAGCAGCGCCCCTCGCTCCGGGACTAGCGACTACGAGCAGTACTTC	CASSAPRSGTSDYEQYF
NA	TRBV6-5	NA	TRBJ2-7	TGTGCCAGCAGGAAGGGGCCAACCTACGAGCAGTACTTC	CASRKGPTYEQYF
NA	TRBV27	TRBD2	TRBJ2-7	TGTGCCAGCAGTTTATCGTGGCTAGCGGGCCCCTTATCCTACGAGCAGTACTTC	CASSLSWLAGPLSYEQYF
NA	TRBV5-4	NA	TRBJ1-1	TGTGCCAGCAGCCTCACGGACGGGGCTGAAGCTTTCTTT	CASSLTDGAEAFF
NA	TRBV9	NA	TRBJ2-7	TGTGCCAGCAGGAAGGGGCCAACCTACGAGCAGTACTTC	CASRKGPTYEQYF
NA	TRBV13	NA	TRBJ2-7	TGTGCCAGCAGCGGTAGCCCGACGGGTACCTACGAGCAGTACTTC	CASSGSPTGTYEQYF
NA	TRBV2	TRBD2	TRBJ2-3	TGTGCCAGCAGTAGGCTAGCGGCAAGCACAGATACGCAGTATTTT	CASSRLAASTDTQYF
NA	TRBV19	NA	TRBJ2-2	TGTGCCAGTATAAGGGGAGATGGCACCGGGGAGCTGTTTTTT	CASIRGDGTGELFF